A selection of T cell receptor beta chains follows, all from one sample in a study of vaccination effects on CD4 cells after COVID-19. These receptors' antigens are unknown. The data were produced by immunoSEQ multiplex PCR, yet TCRdb's version contains in-frame clones alone and is incomplete. The data hold more than 20,000 clones, with about 80% observed a single time. The starting material was CD4+ T cells from PBMCs cultured with a peptide pool, obtained before COVID-19 vaccination. The receptors originated from a human donor who had a prior SARS-CoV-2 infection. CDR3s include the opening cysteine and the closing phenylalanine or tryptophan. The D gene is left open where the match is weak. Size tells how often a clone was seen (once, few, many) or the class of an expanded clone, and some rows leave it out.

J gene: TRBJ1-1; D gene: .; clone size: few; V gene: TRBV5-5; CDR3 protein: CASSLLGIEGNTEAFF; CDR3 DNA: TGTGCCAGCAGCTTGCTGGGGATCGAGGGGAACACTGAAGCTTTCTTT
J gene: TRBJ2-7; D gene: .; clone size: .; V gene: TRBV27; CDR3 protein: CASSLRLGHYEQYF; CDR3 DNA: TGTGCCAGCAGTTTAAGACTGGGGCACTACGAGCAGTACTTC
J gene: TRBJ2-3; D gene: .; clone size: once; V gene: TRBV9; CDR3 protein: CASSVGRNRVSGTDTQYF; CDR3 DNA: TGTGCCAGCAGCGTAGGACGGAACAGGGTCAGCGGCACAGATACGCAGTATTTT
J gene: TRBJ2-2; D gene: .; clone size: .; V gene: TRBV19; CDR3 protein: CASSINAGNTGELFF; CDR3 DNA: TGTGCCAGTAGTATTAACGCAGGGAACACCGGGGAGCTGTTTTTT
J gene: TRBJ1-2; D gene: .; clone size: .; V gene: TRBV7-8; CDR3 protein: CASSPRREHYGYTF; CDR3 DNA: TGTGCCAGCAGCCCTCGCAGGGAACACTATGGCTACACCTTC
J gene: TRBJ2-1; D gene: .; clone size: .; V gene: TRBV5-1; CDR3 protein: CASSLGGIHNEQFF; CDR3 DNA: TGCGCCAGCAGCTTGGGGGGGATCCACAATGAGCAGTTCTTC
J gene: TRBJ2-5; D gene: .; clone size: .; V gene: TRBV5-6; CDR3 protein: CASSFFETQYF; CDR3 DNA: TGTGCCAGCAGCTTCTTTGAGACCCAGTACTTC
J gene: TRBJ2-7; D gene: TRBD2; clone size: .; V gene: TRBV18; CDR3 protein: CASSPREEGEQYF; CDR3 DNA: TGTGCCAGCTCACCGCGGGAGGAAGGTGAGCAGTACTTC
J gene: TRBJ2-1; D gene: .; clone size: .; V gene: TRBV2; CDR3 protein: CASTPQGAYNEQFF; CDR3 DNA: TGTGCCAGCACCCCCCAGGGTGCCTACAATGAGCAGTTCTTC
J gene: TRBJ2-1; D gene: TRBD2; clone size: .; V gene: TRBV7-8; CDR3 protein: CASSAAGLAMYEQFF; CDR3 DNA: TGTGCCAGCAGCGCCGCGGGACTAGCGATGTATGAGCAGTTCTTC
J gene: TRBJ1-5; D gene: .; clone size: .; V gene: TRBV4-1; CDR3 protein: CASSQAGGAILNQPQHF; CDR3 DNA: TGCGCCAGCAGCCAAGCAGGAGGGGCGATCCTCAATCAGCCCCAGCATTTT
J gene: TRBJ1-1; D gene: .; clone size: once; V gene: TRBV4-1; CDR3 protein: CASSHRLANTEAFF; CDR3 DNA: TGCGCCAGCAGCCACAGGCTCGCGAACACTGAAGCTTTCTTT
J gene: TRBJ2-3; D gene: .; clone size: few; V gene: TRBV11-2; CDR3 protein: CASSRPDFPHSTDTQYF; CDR3 DNA: TGTGCCAGCAGCAGGCCGGACTTCCCACATAGCACAGATACGCAGTATTTT
J gene: TRBJ1-2; D gene: .; clone size: .; V gene: TRBV23-1; CDR3 protein: CASSQSYGNYGYTF; CDR3 DNA: TGCGCCAGCAGTCAATCTTACGGGAACTATGGCTACACCTTC
J gene: TRBJ2-5; D gene: .; clone size: .; V gene: TRBV14; CDR3 protein: CASSRGLQETQYF; CDR3 DNA: TGTGCCAGCAGCCGGGGATTACAAGAGACCCAGTACTTC
J gene: TRBJ2-3; D gene: TRBD1; clone size: .; V gene: TRBV6-2/TRBV6-3; CDR3 protein: CASSYLPTGYTDTQYF; CDR3 DNA: TGTGCCAGCAGTTATCTCCCGACAGGGTACACAGATACGCAGTATTTT
J gene: TRBJ1-1; D gene: .; clone size: .; V gene: TRBV7-2; CDR3 protein: CASSLATASEAFF; CDR3 DNA: TGTGCCAGCAGCTTAGCCACAGCTTCCGAAGCTTTCTTT
J gene: TRBJ1-3; D gene: .; clone size: .; V gene: TRBV5-1; CDR3 protein: CASSPIIQGPYYSGNTIYF; CDR3 DNA: TGCGCCAGCAGCCCCATTATTCAGGGGCCCTACTACTCTGGAAACACCATATATTTT
J gene: TRBJ2-7; D gene: TRBD1; clone size: .; V gene: TRBV5-4; CDR3 protein: CASSIPGQGAYEQYF; CDR3 DNA: TGTGCCAGCAGCATACCGGGACAGGGAGCCTACGAGCAGTACTTC
J gene: TRBJ1-1; D gene: .; clone size: .; V gene: TRBV28; CDR3 protein: CASSLATGRTEAFF; CDR3 DNA: TGTGCCAGCAGTTTAGCTACAGGGCGTACTGAAGCTTTCTTT
J gene: TRBJ2-3; D gene: TRBD2; clone size: .; V gene: TRBV4-2; CDR3 protein: CASSALSGATSTDTQYF; CDR3 DNA: TGTGCCAGCAGCGCCCTTAGCGGGGCAACTAGCACAGATACGCAGTATTTT
J gene: TRBJ2-1; D gene: .; clone size: few; V gene: TRBV5-1; CDR3 protein: CASSLGPNDYNEQFF; CDR3 DNA: TGCGCCAGCAGCTTGGGACCTAACGACTACAATGAGCAGTTCTTC
J gene: TRBJ2-2; D gene: TRBD1; clone size: .; V gene: TRBV6-4; CDR3 protein: CASTPGQGDTGELFF; CDR3 DNA: TGTGCCAGCACACCGGGACAGGGTGACACCGGGGAGCTGTTTTTT
J gene: TRBJ2-3; D gene: TRBD2; clone size: .; V gene: TRBV2; CDR3 protein: CASSGLAGDTQYF; CDR3 DNA: TGTGCCAGCAGTGGACTAGCGGGAGATACGCAGTATTTT
J gene: TRBJ2-1; D gene: .; clone size: .; V gene: TRBV7-2; CDR3 protein: CASSPEPGGSSYNEQFF; CDR3 DNA: TGTGCCAGCAGCCCCGAACCCGGGGGAAGCTCCTACAATGAGCAGTTCTTC
J gene: TRBJ2-3; D gene: TRBD2; clone size: .; V gene: TRBV5-1; CDR3 protein: CASSLGTSGSTDTQYF; CDR3 DNA: TGCGCCAGCAGCCTAGGGACTAGCGGGAGTACAGATACGCAGTATTTT
J gene: TRBJ2-1; D gene: .; clone size: .; V gene: TRBV19; CDR3 protein: CASTKIAAMSSYNEQFF; CDR3 DNA: TGTGCCAGTACTAAAATAGCGGCCATGAGCTCCTACAATGAGCAGTTCTTC
J gene: TRBJ1-1; D gene: .; clone size: .; V gene: TRBV30; CDR3 protein: CAWSVDQLSEAFF; CDR3 DNA: TGTGCCTGGAGTGTCGATCAACTCTCTGAAGCTTTCTTT
J gene: TRBJ2-1; D gene: TRBD1; clone size: .; V gene: TRBV19; CDR3 protein: CASSIGTGGYNEQFF; CDR3 DNA: TGTGCCAGTAGTATAGGGACAGGAGGCTACAATGAGCAGTTCTTC
J gene: TRBJ2-1; D gene: TRBD1; clone size: .; V gene: TRBV28; CDR3 protein: CASRDPGQGFGEQFF; CDR3 DNA: TGTGCCAGCAGGGACCCGGGACAGGGGTTTGGTGAGCAGTTCTTC